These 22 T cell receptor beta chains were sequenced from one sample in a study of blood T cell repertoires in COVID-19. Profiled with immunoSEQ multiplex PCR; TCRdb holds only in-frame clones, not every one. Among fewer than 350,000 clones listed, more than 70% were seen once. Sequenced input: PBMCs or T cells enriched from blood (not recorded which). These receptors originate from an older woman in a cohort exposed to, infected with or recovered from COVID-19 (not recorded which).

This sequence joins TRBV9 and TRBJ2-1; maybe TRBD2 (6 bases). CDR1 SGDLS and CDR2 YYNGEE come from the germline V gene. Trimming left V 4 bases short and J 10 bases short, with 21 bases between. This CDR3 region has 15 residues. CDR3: CASSSPRLGFEEQFF. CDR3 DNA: TGTGCCAGCAGCTCCCCGCGACTAGGTTTTGAGGAGCAGTTCTTC.

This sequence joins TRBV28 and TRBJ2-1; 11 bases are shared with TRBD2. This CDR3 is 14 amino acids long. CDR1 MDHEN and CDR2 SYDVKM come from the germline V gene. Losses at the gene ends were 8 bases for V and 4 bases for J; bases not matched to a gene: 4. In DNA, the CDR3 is TGTGCCAGCTGGGGACTAGCGGTATACAATGAGCAGTTCTTC. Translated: CASWGLAVYNEQFF.

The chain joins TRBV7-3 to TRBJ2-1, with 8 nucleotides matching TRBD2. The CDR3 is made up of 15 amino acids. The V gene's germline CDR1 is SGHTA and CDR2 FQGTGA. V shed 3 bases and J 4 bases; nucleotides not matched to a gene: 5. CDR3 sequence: CASSLAGGPYNEQFF. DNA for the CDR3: TGTGCCAGCAGCTTGGCGGGGGGCCCGTACAATGAGCAGTTCTTC.

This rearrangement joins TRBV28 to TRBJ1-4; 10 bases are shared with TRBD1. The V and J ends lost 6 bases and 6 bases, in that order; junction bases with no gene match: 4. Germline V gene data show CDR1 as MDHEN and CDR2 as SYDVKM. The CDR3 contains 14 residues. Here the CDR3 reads CASSKDRGHEKLFF. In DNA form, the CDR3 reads TGTGCCAGCAGCAAAGACAGGGGGCATGAAAAACTGTTTTTT.

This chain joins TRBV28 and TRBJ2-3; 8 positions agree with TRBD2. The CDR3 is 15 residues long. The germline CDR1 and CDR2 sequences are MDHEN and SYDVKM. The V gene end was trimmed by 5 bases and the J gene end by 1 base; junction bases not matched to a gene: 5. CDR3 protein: CASSPGGAGTDTQYF. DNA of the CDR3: TGTGCCAGCAGTCCCGGGGGGGCTGGCACAGATACGCAGTATTTT.

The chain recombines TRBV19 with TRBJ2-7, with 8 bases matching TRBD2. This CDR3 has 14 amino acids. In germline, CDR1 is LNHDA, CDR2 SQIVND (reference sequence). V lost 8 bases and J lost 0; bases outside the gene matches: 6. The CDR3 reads CASGRSGSSYEQYF. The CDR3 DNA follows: TGTGCCAGTGGCCGGAGCGGGAGCTCCTACGAGCAGTACTTC.

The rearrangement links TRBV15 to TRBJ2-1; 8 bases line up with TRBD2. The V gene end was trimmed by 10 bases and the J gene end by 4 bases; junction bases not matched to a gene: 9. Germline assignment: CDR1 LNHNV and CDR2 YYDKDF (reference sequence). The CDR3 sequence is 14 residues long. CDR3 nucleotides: TGTGCCATCACGAAGCGGGAGCAATACAATGAGCAGTTCTTC. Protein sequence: CAITKREQYNEQFF.

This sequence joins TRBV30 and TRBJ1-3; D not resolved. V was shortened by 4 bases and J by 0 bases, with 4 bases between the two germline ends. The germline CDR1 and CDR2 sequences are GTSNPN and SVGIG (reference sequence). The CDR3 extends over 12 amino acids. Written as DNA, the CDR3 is TGTGCCTGGATTCTCTCTGGAAACACCATATATTTT. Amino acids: CAWILSGNTIYF. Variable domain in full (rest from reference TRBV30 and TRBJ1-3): SQTIHQWPATLVQPVGSPLSLECTVEGTSNPNLYWYRQAAGRGLQLLFYSVGIGQISSEVPQNLSASRPQDRQFILSSKKLLLSDSGFYLCAWILSGNTIYFGEGSWLTVV.

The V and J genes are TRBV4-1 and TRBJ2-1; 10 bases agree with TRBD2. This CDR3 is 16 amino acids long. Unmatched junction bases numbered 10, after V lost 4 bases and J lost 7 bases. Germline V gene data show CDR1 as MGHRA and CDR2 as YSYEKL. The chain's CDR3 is CASSLLLAGVSNEQFF. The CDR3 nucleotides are TGCGCCAGCAGCCTGCTTCTAGCGGGAGTCTCGAATGAGCAGTTCTTC.

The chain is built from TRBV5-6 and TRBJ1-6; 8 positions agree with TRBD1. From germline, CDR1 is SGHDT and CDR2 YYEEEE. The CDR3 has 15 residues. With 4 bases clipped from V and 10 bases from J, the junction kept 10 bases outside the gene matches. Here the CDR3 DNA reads TGTGCCAGCAGCAGGGTCGGACAGGGTCACTCACCCCTCCACTTT. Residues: CASSRVGQGHSPLHF.

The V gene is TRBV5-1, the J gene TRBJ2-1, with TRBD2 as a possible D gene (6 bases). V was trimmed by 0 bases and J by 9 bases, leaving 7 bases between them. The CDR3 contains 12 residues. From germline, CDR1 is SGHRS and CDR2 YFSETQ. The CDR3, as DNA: TGCGCCAGCAGCTTGGTGGGACTTGAGCAGTTCTTC. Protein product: CASSLVGLEQFF. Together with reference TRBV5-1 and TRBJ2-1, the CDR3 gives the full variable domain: KAGVTQTPRYLIKTRGQQVTLSCSPISGHRSVSWYQQTPGQGLQFLFEYFSETQRNKGNFPGRFSGRQFSNSRSEMNVSTLELGDSALYLCASSLVGLEQFFGPGTRLTVL.

The CDR3, as DNA: TGTGCCAGTAGTGCGCGGATGACTAGCGGGAGGGTAGGAAATGAGCAGTTCTTC. The encoded protein is CASSARMTSGRVGNEQFF. The chain links TRBV19 to TRBJ2-1; 14 bases map to TRBD2. The ends lost 5 bases at V and 7 bases at J; junction bases unmatched: 13. The length of the CDR3 is 18 residues. CDR1 is LNHDA and CDR2 is SQIVND in the germline V gene (reference sequence).

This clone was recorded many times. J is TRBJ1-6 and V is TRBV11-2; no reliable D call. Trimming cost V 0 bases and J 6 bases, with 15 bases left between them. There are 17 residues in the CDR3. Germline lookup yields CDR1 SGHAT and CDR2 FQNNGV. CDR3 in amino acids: CASSLDHPAWSNSPLHF. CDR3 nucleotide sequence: TGTGCCAGCAGCTTAGATCACCCGGCGTGGAGTAATTCACCCCTCCACTTT.

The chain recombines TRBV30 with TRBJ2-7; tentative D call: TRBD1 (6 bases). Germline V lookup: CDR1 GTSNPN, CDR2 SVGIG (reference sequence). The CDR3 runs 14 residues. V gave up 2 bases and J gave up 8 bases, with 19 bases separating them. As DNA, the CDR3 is TGTGCCTGGAGTACGGGCAGCGCGGACAGTCAGCAGTACTTC. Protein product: CAWSTGSADSQQYF. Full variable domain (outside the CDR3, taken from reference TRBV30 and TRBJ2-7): SQTIHQWPATLVQPVGSPLSLECTVEGTSNPNLYWYRQAAGRGLQLLFYSVGIGQISSEVPQNLSASRPQDRQFILSSKKLLLSDSGFYLCAWSTGSADSQQYFGPGTRLTVT.

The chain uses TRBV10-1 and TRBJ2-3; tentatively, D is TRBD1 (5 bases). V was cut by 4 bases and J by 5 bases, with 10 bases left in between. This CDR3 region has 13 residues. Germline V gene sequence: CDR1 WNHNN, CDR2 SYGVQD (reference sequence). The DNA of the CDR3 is TGCGCCAGCAGTGGCAGGGTAGGAGATACGCAGTATTTT. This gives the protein CASSGRVGDTQYF.

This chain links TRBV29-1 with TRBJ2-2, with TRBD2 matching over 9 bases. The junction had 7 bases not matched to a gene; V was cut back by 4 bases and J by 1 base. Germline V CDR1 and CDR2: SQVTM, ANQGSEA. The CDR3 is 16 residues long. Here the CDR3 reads CSVGVPAGGNTGELFF. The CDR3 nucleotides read TGCAGCGTTGGGGTTCCAGCGGGAGGGAACACCGGGGAGCTGTTTTTT.

CDR3 sequence: CASSLTDTDTQYF. Written as DNA, the CDR3 is TGTGCCAGCAGCTTGACAGACACAGATACGCAGTATTTT. The chain employs TRBV5-6 and TRBJ2-3; D is unclear. Germline CDR1 and CDR2: SGHDT and YYEEEE. The length of the CDR3 is 13 residues. V was pared by 1 base and J by 2 bases, with 5 bases between.

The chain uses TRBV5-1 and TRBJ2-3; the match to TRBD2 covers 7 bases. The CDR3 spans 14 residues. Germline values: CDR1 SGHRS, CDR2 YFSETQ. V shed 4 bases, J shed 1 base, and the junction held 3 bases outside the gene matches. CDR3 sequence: CASSGGRGTDTQYF. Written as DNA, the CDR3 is TGCGCCAGCAGCGGCGGGAGAGGCACAGATACGCAGTATTTT.

CDR3 in amino acids: CASRDRAGTGELFF. The CDR3 DNA reads as TGTGCCAGCCGGGACAGGGCCGGCACCGGGGAGCTGTTTTTT. The genes are TRBV2 and TRBJ2-2, with 9 bases identical to TRBD1. The ends lost 8 bases at V and 4 bases at J; junction bases unmatched: 5. Germline CDR1 SNHLY, CDR2 FYNNEI. This CDR3 has 14 residues.

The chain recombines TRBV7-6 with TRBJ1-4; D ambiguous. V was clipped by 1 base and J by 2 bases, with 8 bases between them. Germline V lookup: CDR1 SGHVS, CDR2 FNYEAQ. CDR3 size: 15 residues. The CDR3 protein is CASSLGRRTNEKLFF. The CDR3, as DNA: TGTGCCAGCAGCTTAGGGAGGAGGACTAATGAAAAACTGTTTTTT.

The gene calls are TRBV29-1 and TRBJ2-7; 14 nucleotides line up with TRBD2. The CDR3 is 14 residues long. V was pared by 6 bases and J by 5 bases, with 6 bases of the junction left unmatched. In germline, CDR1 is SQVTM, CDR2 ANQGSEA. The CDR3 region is CSVGTSGSPNEQYF. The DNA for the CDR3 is TGCAGCGTGGGGACTAGCGGGAGTCCCAACGAGCAGTACTTC.

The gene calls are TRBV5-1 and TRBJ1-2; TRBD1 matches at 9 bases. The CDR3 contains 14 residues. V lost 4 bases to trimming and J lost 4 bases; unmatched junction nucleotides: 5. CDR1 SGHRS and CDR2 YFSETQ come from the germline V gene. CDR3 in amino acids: CASSGGQGPYGYTF. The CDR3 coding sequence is TGCGCCAGCAGCGGGGGACAGGGCCCCTATGGCTACACCTTC.